Following are 20 T cell receptor beta chains from one sample sequenced in a study of blood T cell repertoires in COVID-19 (dated by TCRdb to 2018 to 2020). Library construction relied on the immunoSEQ multiplex PCR assay. In TCRdb, the immuneACCESS table is reduced to in-frame sequences with V and J assigned. These tables do not hold every clone; where another copy was compared, an unresolved V gene accounts for under half, and the others remain unexplained. The sample table records fewer than 350,000 clones; roughly 85% of these occur just once. 6% to 9% of the sample belongs to the ten largest clones. The source material was peripheral blood. The origin of the receptors is a human donor in a cohort sampled during active COVID-19.

The V gene is TRBV11-1, the J gene TRBJ2-3; the match to TRBD2 covers 7 bases. This CDR3 is 13 amino acids long. Germline values: CDR1 SGHAT, CDR2 FQDESV (reference sequence). The V and J ends lost 4 bases and 4 bases, in that order; junction bases with no gene match: 2. In DNA form, the CDR3 reads TGTGCCAGCAGCTGGGAGGGCCCAGATACGCAGTATTTT. Protein product: CASSWEGPDTQYF.

The gene calls are TRBV30 and TRBJ1-1; D gene uncertain. The CDR3 covers 12 residues. Germline lookup yields CDR1 GTSNPN and CDR2 SVGIG (reference sequence). The V gene lost 4 bases and the J gene lost 7 bases, with 13 bases spanning the gap. This CDR3 is CAWKIVSGEAFF. The CDR3 bases are TGTGCCTGGAAAATAGTGAGTGGTGAAGCTTTCTTT.

The chain carries TRBV6-5 and TRBJ1-1, with a possible D match to TRBD1 (6 bases). This CDR3 contains 14 residues. Germline CDR1 and CDR2: MNHEY and SVGAGI. With 0 bases removed from V and 7 bases from J, the gap between germline ends came to 12 bases. CDR3 protein: CASSYSKQGYEAFF. The CDR3, as DNA: TGTGCCAGCAGTTACTCGAAACAGGGATATGAAGCTTTCTTT.

This chain uses TRBV5-1 with TRBJ1-1; D perhaps matches TRBD1 (5 bases). V lost 0 bases to trimming and J lost 3 bases, with 6 bases between them. Germline loops: CDR1 SGHRS, CDR2 YFSETQ. CDR3 length: 13 residues. The CDR3 DNA follows: TGCGCCAGCAGCTTGGAACAGGACACTGAAGCTTTCTTT. Its translation: CASSLEQDTEAFF. Using reference TRBV5-1 and TRBJ1-1 for the parts outside the CDR3, the full variable domain is KAGVTQTPRYLIKTRGQQVTLSCSPISGHRSVSWYQQTPGQGLQFLFEYFSETQRNKGNFPGRFSGRQFSNSRSEMNVSTLELGDSALYLCASSLEQDTEAFFGQGTRLTVV.

The chain carries TRBV27 and TRBJ1-2, with a weak D call TRBD1 (6 bases). This CDR3 contains 15 residues. Germline V CDR1 and CDR2: MNHEY, SMNVEV (reference sequence). V gave up 5 bases and J gave up 0 bases, with 13 bases separating them. Written as DNA, the CDR3 is TGTGCCAGCAGTACCCGGACAGCCCCTAACTATGGCTACACCTTC. Translated: CASSTRTAPNYGYTF.

This chain uses TRBV7-2 with TRBJ2-5; D might be TRBD1 (6 bases). V was pared by 4 bases and J by 5 bases, with 14 bases between. Germline V gene data show CDR1 as SGHTA and CDR2 as FQGNSA. The CDR3 covers 14 residues. The CDR3 reads CASSSYLRGETQYF. In DNA, the CDR3 is TGTGCCAGCAGCTCGTACCTTAGGGGGGAGACCCAGTACTTC.

The V and J genes are TRBV4-1 and TRBJ1-4; 9 bases line up with TRBD1. Per the germline V gene, CDR1 is MGHRA and CDR2 is YSYEKL. The CDR3 is 16 amino acids. V was clipped by 0 bases and J by 8 bases; unmatched bases: 7. The CDR3 DNA reads as TGCGCCAGCAGCCAAGAGGACAGGGGAGCGGGGGAAAAACTGTTTTTT. Its translation: CASSQEDRGAGEKLFF.

CDR3 in amino acids: CASSSRLTVPYGYTF. The CDR3 nucleotides are TGTGCCAGCAGCTCCCGACTGACAGTTCCCTATGGCTACACCTTC. The rearrangement links TRBV5-4 to TRBJ1-2, with D perhaps matching TRBD1 (5 bases). This CDR3 comprises 15 residues. V was pared by 3 bases and J by 4 bases, with 16 bases between. Germline CDR1 and CDR2: SGHNT and YYREEE (reference sequence).

This chain links TRBV29-1 with TRBJ2-3; tentative D call: TRBD1 (8 bases). Germline V gene sequence: CDR1 SQVTM, CDR2 ANQGSEA. The CDR3 covers 14 residues. V gave up 6 bases and J gave up 5 bases, with 18 bases separating them. The CDR3, as DNA: TGCAGCGTCCTCGGACAGGGAGGGGAAGATACGCAGTATTTT. It codes for CSVLGQGGEDTQYF.

This chain connects TRBV5-5 to TRBJ1-2, with D unresolved. With 2 bases removed from V and 0 bases from J, the gap between germline ends came to 11 bases. CDR1 SGHKS and CDR2 YYEKEE come from the germline V gene (reference sequence). CDR3 size: 15 residues. CDR3 sequence: CASSLVGEANYGYTF. The DNA of the CDR3 is TGTGCCAGCAGCTTAGTCGGAGAAGCTAACTATGGCTACACCTTC.

The chain is built from TRBV29-1 and TRBJ1-1, with 10 bases aligning to TRBD1. CDR1 SQVTM and CDR2 ANQGSEA come from the germline V gene. V lost 6 bases to trimming and J lost 4 bases; unmatched junction nucleotides: 5. The CDR3 runs 13 residues. The CDR3 sequence: CSVSGQGGTEAFF. CDR3 sequence (DNA): TGCAGCGTCTCCGGACAGGGGGGCACTGAAGCTTTCTTT.

This chain connects TRBV12-3 or TRBV12-4 to TRBJ1-5; D is unclear. V lost 5 bases to trimming and J lost 0 bases, with 5 bases between them. CDR3 size: 13 residues. The CDR3 is CASSLNSNQPQHF. In DNA form, the CDR3 reads TGTGCCAGCAGTCTAAATAGCAATCAGCCCCAGCATTTT.

The CDR3 DNA reads as TGTGCCAGCAGCCAAGGTCTTGTTAGCGGGGGGTTCGGAGAGACCCAGTACTTC. This sequence encodes CASSQGLVSGGFGETQYF. The chain carries TRBV7-6 and TRBJ2-5; 10 bases fit TRBD2. Germline CDR1 and CDR2: SGHVS and FNYEAQ. The trim removed 5 bases at V and 4 bases at J, leaving 16 bases unmatched. The CDR3 spans 18 residues.

The gene calls are TRBV28 and TRBJ2-3; D might be TRBD1 (5 bases). V lost 3 bases, J lost 2 bases, and 9 bases lay in between. CDR3 length: 14 amino acids. The germline V gene encodes CDR1 MDHEN and CDR2 SYDVKM. The CDR3 sequence is CASSFRQTTDTQYF. The CDR3 DNA follows: TGTGCCAGCAGTTTTAGACAGACCACAGATACGCAGTATTTT.

This clone is a singleton in its sample. V gene TRBV29-1 combines with J gene TRBJ2-2; no reliable D call. The germline V gene encodes CDR1 SQVTM and CDR2 ANQGSEA. Trimming stripped 7 bases from V and 2 bases from J, with 23 bases between. This CDR3 is built from 17 residues. This CDR3 is CSAIEVRTAKNTGELFF. The CDR3 coding sequence is TGCAGCGCTATTGAAGTTCGAACAGCAAAAAACACCGGGGAGCTGTTTTTT.

Points on this clone: Other DNA sequences from this sample encode an identical CDR3 as well. V gene TRBV5-1 combines with J gene TRBJ1-6, with 9 bases matching TRBD1. The J segment lost 7 bases and the V segment lost 2 bases, leaving 1 base of the junction unmatched. CDR3 length equals 14 residues. Germline assignment: CDR1 SGHRS and CDR2 YFSETQ. The CDR3 region has the DNA TGCGCCAGCAGCTTTGGACAGGGGAATTCACCCCTCCACTTT. Its translation is CASSFGQGNSPLHF.

V is TRBV18 and J is TRBJ2-1; TRBD2 might be the D (7 bases). Trimming shortened V by 6 bases and J by 8 bases, and 17 bases separated the two germline ends. The CDR3 totals 14 residues. Germline V gives CDR1 KGHSH, CDR2 LQKENI. In DNA form, the CDR3 reads TGTGCCAGCTCCCAAAAGGGGGGGGGCGATGAGCAGTTCTTC. It translates to CASSQKGGGDEQFF.

The chain joins TRBV7-9 to TRBJ1-5; the match to TRBD1 covers 9 bases. This CDR3 is built from 16 residues. V gave up 0 bases and J gave up 4 bases; unmatched junction bases: 4. Looked up from germline, CDR1 is SEHNR and CDR2 is FQNEAQ (reference sequence). The CDR3 reads CASSLATGTGNQPQHF. CDR3 nucleotide sequence: TGTGCCAGCAGCTTAGCAACCGGGACAGGGAATCAGCCCCAGCATTTT.

The rearrangement uses TRBV3-1 (or the pseudogene TRBV3-2) and TRBJ1-3; D might be TRBD1 (6 bases). Germline values: CDR1 LGHDT, CDR2 YNNKEL (reference sequence). This CDR3 contains 15 residues. V lost 2 bases to trimming and J lost 3 bases, with 11 bases between them. The CDR3 reads CASSQTGSIGNTIYF. The CDR3 region has the DNA TGTGCCAGCAGCCAAACAGGGTCGATTGGAAACACCATATATTTT.

The V call is TRBV3-1 (or the pseudogene TRBV3-2), the J call TRBJ1-5, with D possibly TRBD1 on 5 matching bases. CDR1 and CDR2 from the germline V gene are LGHDT and YNNKEL (reference sequence). This CDR3 has 13 residues. V was clipped by 1 base and J by 9 bases, with 10 bases between them. The CDR3 here is CASSQGGLGPQHF. In DNA form, the CDR3 reads TGTGCCAGCAGCCAAGGGGGCTTGGGGCCCCAGCATTTT.